This entry lists 7 T cell receptor beta chains sequenced from one sample in a study of blood T cell repertoires in COVID-19. Method: immunoSEQ multiplex PCR; TCRdb's copy keeps in-frame clones and lacks some. The data contain approximately 140,000 clones, approximately 86% of them singletons. Input material: peripheral blood. The source of these receptors is a man aged 65 to 79 with acute or convalescent COVID-19.

CDR3 in amino acids: CASSSLLDRYEQYF. CDR3 nucleotides: TGTGCCAGCAGCTCACTCTTAGACAGATACGAGCAGTACTTC. This sequence joins TRBV7-9 and TRBJ2-7, with D possibly TRBD1 on 5 matching bases. Germline-derived CDR1 and CDR2 are SEHNR and FQNEAQ (reference sequence). CDR3 size: 14 residues. V was cut by 4 bases and J by 4 bases, with 14 bases left in between.

The chain employs TRBV27 and TRBJ2-1, with 8 bases lining up with TRBD1. With V trimmed by 5 bases and J by 0 bases, 9 bases remained unmatched. The CDR3 sequence is 17 residues long. From germline, CDR1 is MNHEY and CDR2 SMNVEV (reference sequence). The CDR3 sequence is CASSPPRGRGSYNEQFF. The CDR3 DNA follows: TGTGCCAGCAGTCCTCCCAGGGGGCGCGGCTCCTACAATGAGCAGTTCTTC.

The chain has TRBV9 and TRBJ2-6, with a possible D match to TRBD1 (5 bases). V was cut by 4 bases and J by 4 bases, with 18 bases left in between. Germline values: CDR1 SGDLS, CDR2 YYNGEE. The CDR3 is 17 amino acids. This chain's CDR3 is CASSLGHSSGGANVLTF. CDR3 nucleotide sequence: TGTGCCAGCAGCCTCGGACATTCCTCGGGCGGGGCCAACGTCCTGACTTTC.

The V and J genes are TRBV19 and TRBJ2-3, with TRBD2 matching over 9 bases. The CDR3 extends over 14 amino acids. Germline V gives CDR1 LNHDA, CDR2 SQIVND (reference sequence). The junction had 5 bases not matched to a gene; V was cut back by 8 bases and J by 2 bases. CDR3 sequence: CASSLAGHTDTQYF. The CDR3 nucleotides read TGTGCCAGTTCCCTAGCGGGACACACAGATACGCAGTATTTT.

The chain uses TRBV4-1 and TRBJ1-4, with D tentatively TRBD1 (5 bases). The CDR3 spans 15 residues. Germline V gene lookup returns CDR1 MGHRA and CDR2 YSYEKL. The germline V and J ends were trimmed by 0 bases and 8 bases, with 13 bases remaining between them. Here the CDR3 DNA reads TGCGCCAGCAGCCAAGATGACAGCTACGAGGAAAAACTGTTTTTT. Its protein product is CASSQDDSYEEKLFF.

The CDR3 loop reads CASSQDYSYQETQYF. CDR3 sequence (DNA): TGTGCCAGCAGCCAAGACTACTCGTACCAAGAGACCCAGTACTTC. This chain joins TRBV14 and TRBJ2-5; D uncertain. The ends were cut back, 0 bases at V and 0 bases at J, with 8 bases in the middle. CDR1 is SGHDN, CDR2 FVKESK, per germline. The CDR3 length is 15 residues.

The chain joins TRBV28 to TRBJ2-7; the D is unclear. The CDR3 spans 14 residues. From germline, CDR1 is MDHEN and CDR2 SYDVKM. The V and J ends lost 3 bases and 4 bases respectively, with 13 bases between them. The CDR3 nucleotides read TGTGCCAGCAGTTTGCTAGAGAGAGTGTACGAGCAGTACTTC. Its protein product is CASSLLERVYEQYF.